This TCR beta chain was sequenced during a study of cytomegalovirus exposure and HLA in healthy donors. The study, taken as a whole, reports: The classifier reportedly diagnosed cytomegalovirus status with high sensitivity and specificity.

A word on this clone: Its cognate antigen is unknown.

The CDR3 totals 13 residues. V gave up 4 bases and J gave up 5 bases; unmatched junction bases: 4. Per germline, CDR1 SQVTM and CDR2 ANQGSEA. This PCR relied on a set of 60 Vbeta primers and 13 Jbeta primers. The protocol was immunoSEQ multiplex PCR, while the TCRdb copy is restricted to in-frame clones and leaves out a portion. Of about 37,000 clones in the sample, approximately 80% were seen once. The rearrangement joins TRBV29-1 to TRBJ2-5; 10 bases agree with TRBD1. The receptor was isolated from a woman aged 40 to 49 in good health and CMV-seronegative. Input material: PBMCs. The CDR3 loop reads CSVGDRGGETQYF. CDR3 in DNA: TGCAGCGTTGGGGACAGGGGCGGGGAGACCCAGTACTTC.